This T cell receptor beta chain was documented in a study of cytomegalovirus exposure and HLA in healthy donors. Whole-study context: The early release's HLA-typed donors yielded 65 million to 85 million unique TCRs. Among 398 genotyped donors, approximately 80% fell in the Caucasian-associated ancestry cluster.

The CDR3 is made up of 14 amino acids. The germline CDR1 and CDR2 sequences are SNHLY and FYNNEI. J lost 5 bases, V lost 9 bases, and 8 bases had no gene match. Comments on this clone: Its antigen remains unidentified.

Researchers ran the PCR with 60 Vbeta and 13 Jbeta primers. Sequencing was performed with immunoSEQ multiplex PCR; in TCRdb, only in-frame clones are kept and a portion is missing. Among around 140,000 clones listed, 60% to 85% were seen once. Points from the study as a whole: Earlier analysis found most TCR beta V segments productive about 87% or about 30% of the time.

V and J are TRBV2 and TRBJ2-2; 8 bases map to TRBD1. The sequenced material came from PBMCs. This sequence was found in a man aged 40-49 years in good health and CMV-seronegative. The chain's CDR3 is CASSANRGTGELFF. Here the CDR3 DNA reads TGTGCCAGTTCCGCCAACAGGGGGACCGGGGAGCTGTTTTTT.